This T cell receptor (beta chain) is drawn from a study of beta chain features in type 1 diabetes. Notes on the study in general: The study found moderately but significantly shorter TCRB CDR3s in all four CD4+ subsets of Type 1 diabetes patients. Small HLA sub-analyses could not settle whether HLA shapes TCRB rearrangement.

This clone was seen more than once but under ten times. Its antigen is currently unknown. Of the isolated RNA, all was reverse transcribed, and so the sequenced material was expressed TCRB transcripts. Clones were read by immunoSEQ multiplex PCR, and TCRdb kept only the in-frame ones, dropping some. The table has some 270,000 clones, around 9.9% seen once. The CDR3 is made up of 16 amino acids. J lost 4 bases, V lost 3 bases, and 12 bases had no gene match. Germline V gene sequence: CDR1 GTSNPN, CDR2 SVGIG (reference sequence). This TCR was sampled from a man under 40 with type 1 diabetes. The sequenced sample was naive CD4+ T cells from blood. This chain joins TRBV30 and TRBJ1-3; 7 nucleotides align to TRBD1. The CDR3, as DNA: TGTGCCTGGAGAAAGCGAGGGGGCCTACTCGGAAACACCATATATTTT. Its protein product is CAWRKRGGLLGNTIYF.